Below, one TCR beta chain is given with its context. This specimen comes from a study of T-cell reconstitution after alpha-beta-depleted transplantation in children. Unique molecular identifiers were incorporated during preparation of the TCRbeta library. MiXCR was run by TCRdb on the PCR reads, yielding one entry per CDR3 protein. The sample records 200,000 to 250,000 distinct CDR3 sequences, roughly 10% being singletons. The CDR3 totals 18 residues. V lost 6 bases to trimming and J lost 1 base, with 24 bases between them. CDR1 MNHEY and CDR2 SMNVEV come from the germline V gene (reference sequence).

Sequenced here: PBMCs from the stem cell graft donor, sampled from the stem cell graft. The J gene is TRBJ1-1, the V gene TRBV27; possible D gene TRBD1, 5 bases. The TCR sequence derives from a human donor who donated a stem cell graft to a child with acute lymphoblastic leukemia. The CDR3 DNA reads as TGTGCCAGCAGCCGATTCCGACAGTCGGGAATTGAGAACACTGAAGCTTTCTTT. It specifies CASSRFRQSGIENTEAFF.